This T cell receptor (beta chain) was sequenced for a study of shared clonotypes between healthy human individuals. Study observations and caveats: Clonotypes shared by all four sorted-subset donors had higher generation probabilities than non-shared clonotypes. Researchers found naive subsets generally carried larger estimated richness than memory subsets.

The assay was immunoSEQ multiplex PCR, and TCRdb's table has in-frame clones only and misses some. The sample yields some 2,500,000 clones, around 92% seen once. Caucasian adults residing in Nashville, Tennessee made up all the donors. The CDR3 runs to 14 residues. CDR1 is SGHRS, CDR2 YFSETQ, per germline. The germline V and J ends were trimmed by 4 bases and 3 bases, with 13 bases remaining between them. With regard to this clone: Antigen specificity is unknown.

V gene TRBV5-1 combines with J gene TRBJ2-5; TRBD2 might be the D (6 bases). The source of this sequence is a young man in good health. Some clones in this sample may be carry-over from other donors' samples. What was sequenced was naive CD4+ T cells from PBMCs. Subset in this sample: CD45RA+ positively selected. The CDR3 DNA is TGCGCCAGCAGCCCCCCGGGACTTAAAGAGACCCAGTACTTC. It specifies CASSPPGLKETQYF.